A single T cell receptor beta chain is shown here with its context. The protocol was immunoSEQ multiplex PCR, while the TCRdb copy is restricted to in-frame clones and leaves out a portion. The profile covers hundreds of thousands of clones, with 80% to 90% appearing a single time and about 3.4% taken by the ten largest. The treatment denotes: roughly 18 received Ad26.COV2.S at low or high dose, single or two shots; several received placebo; per-sample allocation not given. Specimen acquisition occurred on day 63 following the initial vaccine or placebo injection. The individual, an adult aged 18-55 years, was a donor in Boston. An Ad26 vector expressing Wuhan-strain SARS-CoV-2 spike constituted the vaccine. The data were obtained in a study of Ad26.COV2.S vaccination and SARS-CoV-2 variants. As for the study in general: In the study, Ad26.COV2.S was injected intramuscularly once, or twice 56 days apart.

The TCR was taken from a person aged 18 to 59 who received the Ad26.COV2.S COVID-19 vaccine or a placebo. Sequences were derived from peripheral blood, sampled in a trial of Ad26.COV2.S vaccine versus placebo.

This CDR3 reads CASSNPGGPRTEAFF. In DNA, the CDR3 is TGTGCCAGCAGCAATCCTGGGGGGCCGCGGACTGAAGCTTTCTTT. The chain uses TRBV11-1 and TRBJ1-1, with a tentative D call TRBD1 (6 bases). V shed 5 bases and J shed 5 bases, with 18 bases lying between them. This CDR3 has 15 amino acids. Germline V gene lookup returns CDR1 SGHAT and CDR2 FQDESV (reference sequence).